This passage covers 32 T cell receptor beta chains from one sample sequenced in a study of blood T cell repertoires in COVID-19. This table comes from immunoSEQ multiplex PCR, and its TCRdb copy is limited to in-frame clones, with some not included. The sample shows over 150,000 clones, under 85% of them seen only once. The specimen was peripheral blood. The origin of the receptors is a woman between 65 and 79 years old with COVID-19, enrolled during active disease.

The J gene is TRBJ2-7, the V gene TRBV2; 9 bases fit TRBD1. Germline CDR1 SNHLY, CDR2 FYNNEI. The CDR3 runs to 15 residues. Trimming cost V 4 bases and J 2 bases; bases outside gene matches: 6. CDR3 in amino acids: CASSVLRQGAYEQYF. DNA for the CDR3: TGTGCCAGCAGTGTCCTGAGACAGGGGGCCTACGAGCAGTACTTC. The complete variable domain, with remaining parts taken from reference TRBV2 and TRBJ2-7, reads EPEVTQTPSHQVTQMGQEVILRCVPISNHLYFYWYRQILGQKVEFLVSFYNNEISEKSEIFDDQFSVERPDGSNFTLKIRSTKLEDSAMYFCASSVLRQGAYEQYFGPGTRLTVT.

This clone occurred a few times. The chain is built from TRBV28 and TRBJ2-7; 7 bases align to TRBD2. The V segment lost 3 bases and the J segment 5 bases; nucleotides outside the gene matches: 16. In germline, CDR1 is MDHEN, CDR2 SYDVKM. CDR3 length: 17 residues. CDR3 protein: CASSFRGPGAGRDEQYF. For the CDR3, the DNA is TGTGCCAGCAGTTTCCGTGGGCCGGGAGCGGGACGTGACGAGCAGTACTTC.

CDR3 in amino acids: CASSLRTGFAYEQYF. In DNA form, the CDR3 reads TGCGCCAGCAGCTTAAGGACAGGGTTTGCCTACGAGCAGTACTTC. This rearrangement joins TRBV5-1 to TRBJ2-7; TRBD1 matches at 8 bases. V lost 2 bases and J lost 2; bases outside the gene matches: 6. CDR1 is SGHRS, CDR2 YFSETQ, per germline. The CDR3 has 15 residues.

This chain uses TRBV6-6 with TRBJ1-2; D is unresolved. Germline CDR1 is MNHNY and CDR2 is SVGAGI (reference sequence). The CDR3 runs 12 residues. CDR3 nucleotides: TGTGCGGTGGAGAGACGCCCTCATGGCTACACCTTC. Its protein product is CAVERRPHGYTF.

V usage is TRBV5-6 and J usage is TRBJ1-5; 9 nucleotides line up with TRBD1. The V and J ends lost 4 bases and 4 bases, in that order; junction bases with no gene match: 6. CDR3 length: 15 amino acids. Per germline, CDR1 SGHDT and CDR2 YYEEEE. CDR3 region: CASSVGTGRNQPQHF. The CDR3 DNA reads TGTGCCAGCAGCGTGGGGACAGGGCGGAATCAGCCCCAGCATTTT.

The genes are TRBV30 and TRBJ2-1, with a possible D match to TRBD2 (7 bases). This CDR3 comprises 12 residues. Germline CDR1 and CDR2: GTSNPN and SVGIG (reference sequence). V was clipped by 5 bases and J by 8 bases, with 13 bases between them. The CDR3 DNA reads as TGTGCCTGGGGGGGCGGGGGCGATGAGCAGTTCTTC. Translation gives CAWGGGGDEQFF.

This clone was counted between two and nine times. This chain links TRBV28 with TRBJ2-3; D remains unclear. V gave up 1 base and J gave up 1 base, with 12 bases separating them. The CDR3 is 16 residues long. The V gene's germline CDR1 is MDHEN and CDR2 SYDVKM. The CDR3 DNA reads as TGTGCCAGCAGTTTATCAAAGCGTTTAGGCACAGATACGCAGTATTTT. It encodes CASSLSKRLGTDTQYF.

This clone was seen only once. An end of the junction does not agree with germline; a read error may underlie this. V usage is TRBV19 and J usage is TRBJ1-2; 8 nucleotides line up with TRBD1. The CDR3 runs 15 residues. CDR1 and CDR2 (germline): LNHDA, SQIVND (reference sequence). In DNA form, the CDR3 reads TGTGCCAGTAGTTCCGGACAGGGTGCACTCTATCGCTACACCTTC. As protein: CASSSGQGALYRYTF. Using reference TRBV19 and TRBJ1-2 for the parts outside the CDR3, the full variable domain is DGGITQSPKYLFRKEGQNVTLSCEQNLNHDAMYWYRQDPGQGLRLIYYSQIVNDFQKGDIAEGYSVSREKKESFPLTVTSAQKNPTAFYLCASSSGQGALYRYTFGSGTRLTVV.

CDR3 loop: CASSVEAGGPYEQYF. The CDR3 nucleotides are TGTGCCAGCAGCGTAGAGGCGGGAGGGCCTTACGAGCAGTACTTC. V and J are TRBV9 and TRBJ2-7, with 9 positions matching TRBD2. The V and J ends lost 0 bases and 4 bases, in that order; junction bases with no gene match: 5. This CDR3 has 15 residues. Germline V gene lookup returns CDR1 SGDLS and CDR2 YYNGEE.

The gene calls are TRBV6-5 and TRBJ1-1; TRBD1 agrees at 7 bases. The CDR3 is 15 amino acids. Germline V gene sequence: CDR1 MNHEY, CDR2 SVGAGI. Trimming took 8 bases from V and 4 from J; bases not matched to a gene: 13. The CDR3 DNA reads as TGTGCCAGCCCACTCGGGGGTAACAGGGGCACTGAAGCTTTCTTT. Encoded protein: CASPLGGNRGTEAFF.

The rearrangement links TRBV5-6 to TRBJ1-2, with D hard to call. CDR3 length equals 13 residues. Germline loops: CDR1 SGHDT, CDR2 YYEEEE. V was clipped by 6 bases and J by 4 bases, with 13 bases between them. CDR3 in DNA: TGTGCCAGCAAATCGGGTTTCGGCTATGGCTACACCTTC. This gives the protein CASKSGFGYGYTF.

To note about this clone: Other nucleotide sequences in the sample specify the same CDR3. The gene calls are TRBV4-3 and TRBJ2-1; 8 nucleotides align to TRBD1. CDR1 LGHNA and CDR2 YSLEER come from the germline V gene. The CDR3 is 14 residues long. Trimming cost V 0 bases and J 9 bases; bases outside gene matches: 4. The CDR3 sequence: CASSQEDRGGEQFF. CDR3 in DNA: TGCGCCAGCAGCCAAGAAGACAGGGGAGGTGAGCAGTTCTTC.

CDR3 sequence reads: CATSESSGIGYEQFF. The CDR3 DNA reads TGTGCCACCAGTGAATCTAGCGGGATTGGCTATGAGCAGTTCTTC. The chain recombines TRBV24-1 with TRBJ2-1; TRBD2 matches at 9 bases. Looked up from germline, CDR1 is KGHDR and CDR2 is SFDVKD. CDR3 length: 15 residues. J lost 8 bases, V lost 4 bases, and 8 bases had no gene match.

The chain has TRBV27 and TRBJ2-2; 7 bases match TRBD2. The J segment lost 1 base and the V segment lost 3 bases, leaving 5 bases of the junction unmatched. The CDR3 runs 16 residues. Germline CDR1 reads MNHEY; CDR2 reads SMNVEV (reference sequence). The CDR3 loop is CASSFGGLRNTGELFF. The CDR3 DNA sequence: TGTGCCAGCAGTTTCGGGGGGTTAAGGAACACCGGGGAGCTGTTTTTT.

CDR3 sequence: CASSFSGSGNEQFF. CDR3 sequence (DNA): TGTGCCAGCAGCTTTAGCGGGAGTGGCAATGAGCAGTTCTTC. The chain joins TRBV7-9 to TRBJ2-1; 9 bases fit TRBD2. J lost 6 bases, V lost 3 bases, and 3 bases had no gene match. The CDR3 length is 14 residues. Germline lookup yields CDR1 SEHNR and CDR2 FQNEAQ (reference sequence).

The CDR3 DNA is TGTGCCAGCAGTTTAGGGCTAGCCTACACCGGGGAGCTGTTTTTT. Amino acids: CASSLGLAYTGELFF. The rearrangement links TRBV28 to TRBJ2-2, with D possibly being TRBD2 (5 bases). The V gene lost 2 bases and the J gene lost 3 bases, with 10 bases spanning the gap. The CDR3 runs to 15 residues. Germline-derived CDR1 and CDR2 are MDHEN and SYDVKM.

The CDR3 bases are TGTGCCAGCAGGAGGGGGCTAGAGACCCAGTACTTC. Translation: CASRRGLETQYF. The chain joins TRBV5-8 to TRBJ2-5; TRBD1 aligns across 7 bases. J was trimmed by 4 bases and V by 5 bases; bases with no gene match: 2. The CDR3 spans 12 residues. CDR1 is SGHTS, CDR2 YDEGEE, per germline.

The chain combines TRBV4-1 with TRBJ1-2; no reliable D call. Germline V CDR1 and CDR2: MGHRA, YSYEKL. CDR3 length: 18 residues. V lost 0 bases to trimming and J lost 0 bases, with 17 bases between them. CDR3 sequence: CASSQDRREGHPNYGYTF. The DNA for the CDR3 is TGCGCCAGCAGCCAAGATCGACGGGAGGGTCACCCTAACTATGGCTACACCTTC.

The table lists this clone with a few counts. The chain carries TRBV5-6 and TRBJ2-3; a possible D gene is TRBD1 (6 bases). The CDR3 length is 15 residues. The germline V gene has CDR1 SGHDT and CDR2 YYEEEE. V lost 2 bases to trimming and J lost 1 base, with 11 bases between them. In DNA form, the CDR3 reads TGTGCCAGCAGCTTTTTGGGGGCTGGCACAGATACGCAGTATTTT. Translating it yields CASSFLGAGTDTQYF.

The V gene is TRBV4-3, the J gene TRBJ1-3; D not resolved. Germline V CDR1 and CDR2: LGHNA, YSLEER. This CDR3 contains 15 residues. Trimming left V 1 base short and J 0 bases short, with 7 bases between. CDR3 nucleotides: TGCGCCAGCAGCCAAGCCTGGAGCTCTGGAAACACCATATATTTT. Translated: CASSQAWSSGNTIYF.

The chain links TRBV2 to TRBJ1-2; D gene uncertain. This CDR3 comprises 13 residues. CDR1 and CDR2 from the germline V gene are SNHLY and FYNNEI. Between the trimmed V and J ends, which lost 0 bases and 8 bases, there was a span of 10 bases. CDR3 region: CASSEARSTGYTF. Written as DNA, the CDR3 is TGTGCCAGCAGTGAAGCGCGAAGTACGGGCTACACCTTC.

This sequence joins TRBV7-9 and TRBJ2-7, with 9 bases identical to TRBD1. V gave up 5 bases and J gave up 5 bases; unmatched junction bases: 10. This CDR3 has 15 amino acids. Germline assignment: CDR1 SEHNR and CDR2 FQNEAQ (reference sequence). CDR3 amino acids: CASSADGTGSDEQYF. CDR3 bases: TGTGCCAGCAGCGCCGACGGGACAGGGTCTGACGAGCAGTACTTC.

V and J are TRBV27 and TRBJ2-7, with 11 bases identical to TRBD2. Germline CDR1 MNHEY, CDR2 SMNVEV (reference sequence). CDR3 length: 15 residues. After removal of 1 base from V and 3 bases from J, the junction contained 2 bases not matched to a gene. CDR3 region: CASSLYSGGGYEQYF. CDR3 sequence (DNA): TGTGCCAGCAGTTTATATAGCGGGGGGGGCTACGAGCAGTACTTC.

The chain links TRBV12-3 or TRBV12-4 to TRBJ2-1; 8 bases map to TRBD2. The J segment lost 8 bases and the V segment lost 8 bases, leaving 8 bases of the junction unmatched. CDR3 length equals 13 residues. CDR3: CASGLAGGHEQFF. In DNA, the CDR3 is TGTGCCAGCGGCCTAGCGGGCGGCCATGAGCAGTTCTTC.

V is TRBV7-9 and J is TRBJ1-2; 7 bases map to TRBD1. The CDR3 loop spans 13 amino acids. V gave up 5 bases and J gave up 3 bases; unmatched junction bases: 3. Germline values: CDR1 SEHNR, CDR2 FQNEAQ (reference sequence). The CDR3 nucleotides are TGTGCCAGCAGCCCGGGACAGCACTATGGCTACACCTTC. This gives the protein CASSPGQHYGYTF.

The rearrangement joins TRBV5-1 to TRBJ2-2; 9 bases are a match to TRBD2. CDR1 SGHRS and CDR2 YFSETQ come from the germline V gene. The CDR3 is made up of 16 amino acids. V was pared by 3 bases and J by 6 bases, with 9 bases of the junction left unmatched. This CDR3 is CASSSFSGRGAGELFF. In DNA form, the CDR3 reads TGCGCCAGCAGCTCGTTTAGCGGGAGAGGGGCCGGGGAGCTGTTTTTT.

The chain joins TRBV6-5 to TRBJ2-3; no clear D gene. The CDR3 consists of 11 residues. Looked up from germline, CDR1 is MNHEY and CDR2 is SVGAGI. V gave up 6 bases and J gave up 4 bases, with 5 bases separating them. The DNA for the CDR3 is TGTGCCAGCAGGAGCCCAGATACGCAGTATTTT. Amino acid sequence: CASRSPDTQYF.

The chain uses TRBV5-5 and TRBJ1-5; a possible D gene is TRBD1 (5 bases). Germline CDR1 is SGHKS and CDR2 is YYEKEE (reference sequence). V shed 2 bases and J shed 5 bases, with 8 bases lying between them. The CDR3 contains 13 residues. CDR3: CASSFGGYQPQHF. Here the CDR3 DNA reads TGTGCCAGCAGCTTTGGGGGGTATCAGCCCCAGCATTTT.

This clone is a singleton in its sample. The rearrangement links TRBV5-4 to TRBJ1-2; 9 nucleotides line up with TRBD1. Trimming at V came to 2 bases and at J to 3 bases, leaving 5 bases not matched to a gene. CDR1 is SGHNT, CDR2 YYREEE, per germline (reference sequence). The CDR3 is 15 amino acids. CDR3 residues: CASSFAGQGYYGYTF. Written as DNA, the CDR3 is TGTGCCAGCAGCTTTGCGGGACAGGGTTACTATGGCTACACCTTC.

The chain carries TRBV7-9 and TRBJ2-5; 10 nucleotides agree with TRBD1. Germline lookup yields CDR1 SEHNR and CDR2 FQNEAQ (reference sequence). CDR3 size: 18 residues. The V gene end was trimmed by 3 bases and the J gene end by 2 bases; junction bases not matched to a gene: 12. The CDR3 DNA reads as TGTGCCAGCAGCTTGGGGACAGGGGACCCATTTCGACAAGAGACCCAGTACTTC. The encoded protein is CASSLGTGDPFRQETQYF.

CDR3 DNA sequence: TGTGCCAGCAGGGAGCATAGCAATCAGCCCCAGCATTTT. It codes for CASREHSNQPQHF. The J gene is TRBJ1-5, the V gene TRBV6-5; D is ambiguous. Germline-derived CDR1 and CDR2 are MNHEY and SVGAGI. The ends were cut back, 6 bases at V and 0 bases at J, with 6 bases in the middle. This CDR3 has 13 amino acids.

The V and J genes are TRBV28 and TRBJ1-1, with D possibly TRBD1 on 5 matching bases. Germline-derived CDR1 and CDR2 are MDHEN and SYDVKM. V was trimmed by 3 bases and J by 7 bases, leaving 12 bases between them. This CDR3 is built from 13 residues. In DNA, the CDR3 is TGTGCCAGCAGTTTGTACGGGGGAGGTGAAGCTTTCTTT. Translating it yields CASSLYGGGEAFF.